The T cell receptor (beta chain) described here comes from a study of blood T cells in healthy people across ages. This clonotype was counted only a few times. Primers used in a second PCR of about 7 to 12 cycles were a sample-barcoded 5' primer and a J-beta primer mix. Every single cDNA molecule received a tag from a template-switch adaptor with 12 random nucleotides. One entry per CDR3 protein results from TCRdb running MiXCR on the 5' RACE reads. The sample has hundreds of thousands of distinct CDR3 sequences, approximately 21% seen once. Germline assignment: CDR1 MNHEY and CDR2 SVGAGI. J gave up 4 bases and V 2 bases, and 2 bases lay outside the gene matches. This CDR3 contains 17 residues. In each sample, at least 6 million PBMCs were isolated.

Sequenced sample: blood. The sequence was obtained from a man between 65 and 79 years old in good health. V and J are TRBV6-5 and TRBJ2-2; 15 positions agree with TRBD2. The chain's CDR3 is CASSYPGLAGGTGELFF. CDR3 nucleotides: TGTGCCAGCAGTTACCCGGGACTAGCGGGAGGCACCGGGGAGCTGTTTTTT.